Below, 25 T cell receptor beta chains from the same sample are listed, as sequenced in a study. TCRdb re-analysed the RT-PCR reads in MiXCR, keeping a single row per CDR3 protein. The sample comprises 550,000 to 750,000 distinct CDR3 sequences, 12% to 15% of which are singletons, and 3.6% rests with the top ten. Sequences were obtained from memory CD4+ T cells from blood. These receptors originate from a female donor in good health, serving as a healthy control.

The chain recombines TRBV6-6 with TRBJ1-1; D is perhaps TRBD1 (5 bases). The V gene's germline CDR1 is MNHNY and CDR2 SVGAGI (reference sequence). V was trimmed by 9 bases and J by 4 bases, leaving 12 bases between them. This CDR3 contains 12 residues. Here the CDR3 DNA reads TGTGCCAGAAGCAGGGAGGGCACTGAAGCTTTCTTT. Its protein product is CARSREGTEAFF.

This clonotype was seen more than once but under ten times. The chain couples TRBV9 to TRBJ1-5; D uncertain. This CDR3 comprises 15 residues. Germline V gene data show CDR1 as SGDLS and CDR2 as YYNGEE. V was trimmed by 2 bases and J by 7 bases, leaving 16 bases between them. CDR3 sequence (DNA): TGTGCCAGCAGCGTCTCACCCGAATTGGGGCAGCCCCAGCATTTT. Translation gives CASSVSPELGQPQHF.

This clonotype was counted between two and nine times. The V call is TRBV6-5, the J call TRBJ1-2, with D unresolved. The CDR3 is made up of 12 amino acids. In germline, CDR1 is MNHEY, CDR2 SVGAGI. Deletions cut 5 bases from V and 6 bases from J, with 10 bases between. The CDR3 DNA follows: TGTGCCAGCAGTATAACCGGGAATGGCTACACCTTC. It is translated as CASSITGNGYTF.

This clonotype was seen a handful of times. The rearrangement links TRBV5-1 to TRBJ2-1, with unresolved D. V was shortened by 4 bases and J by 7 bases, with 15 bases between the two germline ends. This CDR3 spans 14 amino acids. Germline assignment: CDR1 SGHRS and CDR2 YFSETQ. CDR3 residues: CASSPTERLNEQFF. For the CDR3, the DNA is TGCGCCAGCAGCCCCACAGAGAGGCTGAATGAGCAGTTCTTC.

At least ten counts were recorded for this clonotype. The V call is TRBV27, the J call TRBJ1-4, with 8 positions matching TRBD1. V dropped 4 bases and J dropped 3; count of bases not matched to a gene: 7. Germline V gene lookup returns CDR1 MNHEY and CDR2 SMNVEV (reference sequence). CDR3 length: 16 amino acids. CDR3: CASSSSGGWANEKLFF. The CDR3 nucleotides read TGTGCCAGCAGTTCGTCAGGGGGCTGGGCTAATGAAAAACTGTTTTTT.

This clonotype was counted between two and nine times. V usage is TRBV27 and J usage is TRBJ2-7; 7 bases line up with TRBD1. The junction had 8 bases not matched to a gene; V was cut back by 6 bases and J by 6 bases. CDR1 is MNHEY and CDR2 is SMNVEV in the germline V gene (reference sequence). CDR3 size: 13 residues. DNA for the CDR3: TGTGCCAGCAGAGGGACAGTTTTACGCGAGCAGTACTTC. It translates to CASRGTVLREQYF.

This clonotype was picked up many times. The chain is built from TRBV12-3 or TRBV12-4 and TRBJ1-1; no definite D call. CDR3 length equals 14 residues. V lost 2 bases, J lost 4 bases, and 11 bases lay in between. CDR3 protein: CASSLTLGSTEAFF. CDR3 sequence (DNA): TGTGCCAGCAGTTTAACCCTGGGCAGCACTGAAGCTTTCTTT.

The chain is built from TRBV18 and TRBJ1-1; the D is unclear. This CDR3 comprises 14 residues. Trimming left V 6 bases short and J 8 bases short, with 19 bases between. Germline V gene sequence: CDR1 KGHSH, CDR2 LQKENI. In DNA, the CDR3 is TGTGCCAGCTCCCCCGAAATTAGAGGAGAGGAAGCTTTCTTT. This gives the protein CASSPEIRGEEAFF.

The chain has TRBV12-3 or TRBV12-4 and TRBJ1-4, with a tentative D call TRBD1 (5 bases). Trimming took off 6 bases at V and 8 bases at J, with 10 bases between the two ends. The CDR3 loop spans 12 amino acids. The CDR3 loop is CASRFDSEKLFF. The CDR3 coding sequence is TGTGCCAGCAGATTCGACAGCGAAAAACTGTTTTTT.

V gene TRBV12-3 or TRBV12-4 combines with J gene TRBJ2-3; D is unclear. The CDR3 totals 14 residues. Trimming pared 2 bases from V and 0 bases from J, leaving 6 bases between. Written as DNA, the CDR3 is TGTGCCAGCAGTTTATTGAGTAGCACAGATACGCAGTATTTT. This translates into CASSLLSSTDTQYF.

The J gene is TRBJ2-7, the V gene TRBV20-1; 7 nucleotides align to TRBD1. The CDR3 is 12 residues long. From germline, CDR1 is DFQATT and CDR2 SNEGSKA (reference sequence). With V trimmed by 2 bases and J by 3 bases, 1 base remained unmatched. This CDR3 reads CSARRTGYEQYF. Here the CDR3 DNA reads TGCAGTGCTAGAAGGACAGGCTACGAGCAGTACTTC.

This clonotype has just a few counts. The CDR3 coding sequence is TGTGCCAGCAGTTTAGAAACAGGGGGGTATGACGAGCAGTACTTC. This sequence encodes CASSLETGGYDEQYF. V usage is TRBV12-3 or TRBV12-4 and J usage is TRBJ2-7; 8 bases agree with TRBD1. V lost 1 base, J lost 5 bases, and 7 bases stayed unmatched. The length of the CDR3 is 15 residues.

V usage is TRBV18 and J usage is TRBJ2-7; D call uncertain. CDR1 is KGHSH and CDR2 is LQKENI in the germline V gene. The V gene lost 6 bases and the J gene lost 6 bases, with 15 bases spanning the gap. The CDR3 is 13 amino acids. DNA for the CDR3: TGTGCCAGCTCGCTGGGGTCGGGCTTCGAGCAGTACTTC. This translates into CASSLGSGFEQYF.

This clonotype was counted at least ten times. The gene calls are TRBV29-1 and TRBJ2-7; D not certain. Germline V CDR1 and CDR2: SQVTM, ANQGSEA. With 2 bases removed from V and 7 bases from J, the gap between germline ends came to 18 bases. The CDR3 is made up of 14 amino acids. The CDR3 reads CSVELPARDREQYF. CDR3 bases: TGCAGCGTTGAACTACCAGCAAGGGATCGAGAGCAGTACTTC.

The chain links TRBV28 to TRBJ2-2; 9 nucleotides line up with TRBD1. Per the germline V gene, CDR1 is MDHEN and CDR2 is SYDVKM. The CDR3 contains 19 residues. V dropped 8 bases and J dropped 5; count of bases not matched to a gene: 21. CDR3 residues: CASLSSPGSGTGYTGELFF. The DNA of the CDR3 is TGTGCCAGCCTATCCTCCCCAGGATCCGGGACAGGGTATACCGGGGAGCTGTTTTTT.

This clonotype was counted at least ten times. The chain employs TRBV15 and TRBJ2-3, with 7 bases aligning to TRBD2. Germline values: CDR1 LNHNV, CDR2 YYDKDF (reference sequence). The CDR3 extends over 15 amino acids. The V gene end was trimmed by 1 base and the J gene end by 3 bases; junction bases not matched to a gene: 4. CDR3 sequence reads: CATSRGGGKTDTQYF. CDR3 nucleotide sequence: TGTGCCACCAGCAGAGGGGGGGGTAAGACAGATACGCAGTATTTT. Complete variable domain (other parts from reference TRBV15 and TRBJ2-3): DAMVIQNPRYQVTQFGKPVTLSCSQTLNHNVMYWYQQKSSQAPKLLFHYYDKDFNNEADTPDNFQSRRPNTSFCFLDIRSPGLGDTAMYLCATSRGGGKTDTQYFGPGTRLTVL.

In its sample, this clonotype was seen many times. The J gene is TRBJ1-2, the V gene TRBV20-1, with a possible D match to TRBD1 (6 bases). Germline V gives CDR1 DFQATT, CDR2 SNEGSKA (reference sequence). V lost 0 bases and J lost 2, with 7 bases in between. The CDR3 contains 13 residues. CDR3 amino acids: CSARDQGNYGYTF. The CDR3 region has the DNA TGCAGTGCTAGAGATCAGGGGAACTATGGCTACACCTTC.

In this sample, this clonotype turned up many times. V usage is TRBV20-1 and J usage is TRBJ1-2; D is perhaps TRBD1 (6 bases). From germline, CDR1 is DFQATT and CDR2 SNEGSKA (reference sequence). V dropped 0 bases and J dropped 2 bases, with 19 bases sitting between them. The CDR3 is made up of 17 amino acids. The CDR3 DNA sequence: TGCAGTGCTAGAGATAGCACAGGCAAGGGGGGAAACTATGGCTACACCTTC. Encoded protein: CSARDSTGKGGNYGYTF.

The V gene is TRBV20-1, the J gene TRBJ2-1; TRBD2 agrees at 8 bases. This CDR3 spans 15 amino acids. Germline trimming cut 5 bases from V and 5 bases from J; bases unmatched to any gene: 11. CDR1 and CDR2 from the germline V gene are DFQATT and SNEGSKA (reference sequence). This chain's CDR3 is CSAPNYGGGDNEQFF. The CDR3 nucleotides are TGCAGTGCTCCGAACTACGGGGGGGGTGACAATGAGCAGTTCTTC.

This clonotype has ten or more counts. The CDR3: CASIKGMVTDTQYF. The CDR3 nucleotides are TGTGCCAGCATCAAGGGGATGGTCACAGATACGCAGTATTTT. The rearrangement joins TRBV28 to TRBJ2-3; maybe TRBD1 (5 bases). With 7 bases removed from V and 2 bases from J, the gap between germline ends came to 13 bases. CDR1 and CDR2 (germline): MDHEN, SYDVKM. This CDR3 has 14 amino acids.

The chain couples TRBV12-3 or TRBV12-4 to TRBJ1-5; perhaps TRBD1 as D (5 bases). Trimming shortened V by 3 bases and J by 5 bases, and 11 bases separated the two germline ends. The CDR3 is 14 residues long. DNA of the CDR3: TGTGCCAGCAGTTTGGAGGGGCTCTATCAGCCCCAGCATTTT. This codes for CASSLEGLYQPQHF.

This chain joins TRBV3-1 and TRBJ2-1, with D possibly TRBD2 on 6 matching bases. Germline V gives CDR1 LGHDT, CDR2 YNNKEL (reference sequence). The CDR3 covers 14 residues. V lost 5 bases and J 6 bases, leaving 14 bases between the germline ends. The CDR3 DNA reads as TGTGCCAGCAGCGTGGGGACTTTAAGCAATGAGCAGTTCTTC. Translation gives CASSVGTLSNEQFF.

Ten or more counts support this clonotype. The CDR3 sequence is CASSRTNIYEQYF. CDR3 bases: TGTGCCAGCAGCCGGACCAACATTTACGAGCAGTACTTC. V and J are TRBV13 and TRBJ2-7, with unresolved D. The germline gives CDR1 PRHDT, CDR2 FYEKMQ (reference sequence). Trimming took 5 bases from V and 4 from J, leaving 12 bases between them. CDR3 length: 13 residues.

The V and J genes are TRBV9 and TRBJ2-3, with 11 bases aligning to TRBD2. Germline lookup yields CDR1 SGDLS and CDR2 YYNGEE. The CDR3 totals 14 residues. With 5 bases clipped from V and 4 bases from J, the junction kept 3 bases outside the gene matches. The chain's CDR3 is CASSRLAGSDTQYF. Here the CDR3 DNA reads TGTGCCAGCAGTAGACTAGCGGGGTCAGATACGCAGTATTTT.

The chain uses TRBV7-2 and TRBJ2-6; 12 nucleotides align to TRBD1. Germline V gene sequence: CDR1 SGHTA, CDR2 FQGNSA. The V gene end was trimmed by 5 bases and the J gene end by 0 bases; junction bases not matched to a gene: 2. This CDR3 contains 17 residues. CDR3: CASSEGQGASGANVLTF. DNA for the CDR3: TGTGCCAGCAGCGAGGGACAGGGGGCCTCTGGGGCCAACGTCCTGACTTTC.